These T cell receptor beta chains were read from a single sample in a study of T cell responses to AZD1222 COVID-19 vaccine. Only in-frame clones appear in the TCRdb table, and some are missing; sequencing was by immunoSEQ multiplex PCR. Here the sample spans approximately 170,000 clones, 85% to 95% being singletons. The material sequenced was peripheral blood, taken 28 days after the second AZD1222 dose. These receptors all come from an adult who received the AZD1222 COVID-19 vaccine. Both conserved end residues are part of each CDR3. Fields, in order: D gene, V gene, J gene, clone size, CDR3 DNA, CDR3 protein. A D gene is named only where the DNA matches it firmly. Expanded clones are given a class, and other clones once, few, many or no size at all.

TRBD1	TRBV2	TRBJ1-1	NA	TGTGCCAGCAGTGTGACAGGGAAGGCGGAAGCTTTCTTT	CASSVTGKAEAFF
NA	TRBV7-9	TRBJ1-5	NA	TGTGCCAGCAGCTTAGGAAGCCAGGGGAATCAGCCCCAGCATTTT	CASSLGSQGNQPQHF
NA	TRBV19	TRBJ1-1	NA	TGTGCCAGTAGTATAGAGCGTGGCACTGAAGCTTTCTTT	CASSIERGTEAFF
NA	TRBV9	TRBJ2-3	NA	TGTGCCAGCAGCGTAGACAGAGCAGATACGCAGTATTTT	CASSVDRADTQYF
TRBD2	TRBV24-1	TRBJ2-7	once	TGTGCCACCAGTGATCCACCGGGGACTAGCCGCCCCCCCTACGAGCAGTACTTC	CATSDPPGTSRPPYEQYF
NA	TRBV6-5	TRBJ2-1	NA	TGTGCCAGCAGTTACTCAGGCAGGTGGGGCAATGAGCAGTTCTTC	CASSYSGRWGNEQFF
TRBD1	TRBV13	TRBJ1-2	NA	TGTGCCAGCAGCTTTCAGTCGGGCATCGGGACAGGCCTCGCAGGGGGGCCCAACTATGGCTACACCTTC	CASSFQSGIGTGLAGGPNYGYTF
NA	TRBV7-8	TRBJ1-1	NA	TGTGCCAGCAGCGTAACGGATCTGAACACTGAAGCTTTCTTT	CASSVTDLNTEAFF
NA	TRBV6-5	TRBJ1-5	NA	TGTGCCAGCAGTACAGGGTTCAATCAGCCCCAGCATTTT	CASSTGFNQPQHF
TRBD2	TRBV11-3	TRBJ2-3	NA	TGTGCCAGCAGCTTAGTGCGGATGAGGGGGAGAGCGGGAGGCCCAGATACGCAGTATTTT	CASSLVRMRGRAGGPDTQYF
NA	TRBV6-2/TRBV6-3	TRBJ1-2	NA	TGTGCCAGCAGCGGGTCGCGAGACTATGGCTACACCTTC	CASSGSRDYGYTF
TRBD1	TRBV7-2	TRBJ2-6	NA	TGTGCCAGCAGCTTTGGACAGGGTTCTGGGGCCAACGTCCTGACTTTC	CASSFGQGSGANVLTF
NA	TRBV7-2	TRBJ2-3	few	TGTGCCAGCAGCTTAGGGCGCACAGATACGCAGTATTTT	CASSLGRTDTQYF
NA	TRBV13	TRBJ1-1	NA	TGTGCCAGCAGCTTAGGGCGGGGGAGGCAAGCTTTCTTT	CASSLGRGRQAFF
NA	TRBV30	TRBJ1-1	NA	TGTGCCTGGAGTCGTCCTCAGGCGTTTAGTTACAACACTGAAGCTTTCTTT	CAWSRPQAFSYNTEAFF
NA	TRBV7-2	TRBJ2-1	NA	TGTGCCAGCAGCTTATTACGTCCGGGCAACAATGAGCAGTTCTTC	CASSLLRPGNNEQFF
NA	TRBV19	TRBJ1-1	NA	TGTGCCAGTAGTATAGTGGGGGTAGGCACTGAAGCTTTCTTT	CASSIVGVGTEAFF
TRBD1	TRBV29-1	TRBJ1-2	NA	TGCAGCGTTAGGGGGACAGGGCCAGACTATGGCTACACCTTC	CSVRGTGPDYGYTF
TRBD1	TRBV2	TRBJ1-5	once	TGTGCCAGCAGGGTCGACAGGGCGACTCTTCAGCCCCAGCATTTT	CASRVDRATLQPQHF
NA	TRBV7-9	TRBJ1-1	NA	TGTGCCAGCAGCACATGGAGGGAGAACACTGAAGCTTTCTTT	CASSTWRENTEAFF
NA	TRBV28	TRBJ2-1	NA	TGTGCCAGCAGGCCACTTGGACCTTACAATGAGCAGTTCTTC	CASRPLGPYNEQFF
TRBD1	TRBV18	TRBJ2-7	NA	TGTGCCAGCTCGACGGGACAGGACTACGAGCAGTACTTC	CASSTGQDYEQYF
NA	TRBV4-2	TRBJ2-7	few	TGTGCCAGCAGCCAAGTTGGGCTCTACGAGCAGTACTTC	CASSQVGLYEQYF
TRBD1	TRBV5-1	TRBJ1-4	NA	TGCGCCAGCAGCTTGGGGACAGGGAATGAAAAACTGTTTTTT	CASSLGTGNEKLFF
NA	TRBV30	TRBJ1-2	once	TGTGCCTGGTCCCGTATGGGAGTAAACTATGGCTACACCTTC	CAWSRMGVNYGYTF
NA	TRBV19	TRBJ1-5	NA	TGTGCCAGTAGTCGAACCAATCAGCCCCAGCATTTT	CASSRTNQPQHF
NA	TRBV10-3	TRBJ1-5	NA	TGTGCCATCAAAGGACGGACCAATCAGCCCCAGCATTTT	CAIKGRTNQPQHF
NA	TRBV7-9	TRBJ2-6	NA	TGTGCCAGCAGCCCAGGGGCCAACGTCCTGACTTTC	CASSPGANVLTF
TRBD1	TRBV4-1	TRBJ2-3	NA	TGCGCCAGCAGCCAAAGGGGAACAGGGGGTCAAAGTGATACGCAGTATTTT	CASSQRGTGGQSDTQYF
TRBD1	TRBV28	TRBJ1-6	NA	TGTGCCAGCAGCCTGGGACAGGGAAATTCACCCCTCCACTTT	CASSLGQGNSPLHF
TRBD1	TRBV7-8	TRBJ1-1	NA	TGTGCCAGCAGCTCCCGGGACAGGGATACTGAAGCTTTCTTT	CASSSRDRDTEAFF
TRBD1	TRBV6-2/TRBV6-3	TRBJ1-1	NA	TGTGCCAGCAGTTACAGGGGGCGAGGGACTGAAGCTTTCTTT	CASSYRGRGTEAFF
TRBD2	TRBV18	TRBJ2-2	NA	TGTGCCAGCTCACCACCGCTGGGACTAGCCGACACCGGGGAGCTGTTTTTT	CASSPPLGLADTGELFF
TRBD1	TRBV7-8	TRBJ1-1	NA	TGTGCCAGCCTGCTATCCGACAGGGGCACTGAAGCTTTCTTT	CASLLSDRGTEAFF
NA	TRBV4-3	TRBJ1-3	NA	TGCGCCAGCAGCCAAGATCAAAGCTTATCTGGAAACACCATATATTTT	CASSQDQSLSGNTIYF
NA	TRBV20-1	TRBJ2-7	NA	TGCAGTGCCTTCGGCGGCAAAGAGCAGTACTTC	CSAFGGKEQYF
NA	TRBV21-1	TRBJ1-4	NA	TGTGCCAGCCCGGGACAGGTCGAACCCGAAAAACTGTTTTTT	CASPGQVEPEKLFF
NA	TRBV5-1	TRBJ2-7	NA	TGCGCCAGCAGTCCTCGGGACCAAATCTACGAGCAGTACTTC	CASSPRDQIYEQYF
NA	TRBV5-4	TRBJ2-2	NA	TGTGCCAGCAGCTGGGGATTAGCCCTTAACACCGGGGAGCTGTTTTTT	CASSWGLALNTGELFF
NA	TRBV7-9	TRBJ1-4	NA	TGTGCCAGCAGCCCTCGCCCCAGGGGAGAGGGTGAAAAACTGTTTTTT	CASSPRPRGEGEKLFF
NA	TRBV9	TRBJ2-5	NA	TGTGCCAGCAGCGTAGGGGGGCTCCCCCTCCGGGAGACCCAGTACTTC	CASSVGGLPLRETQYF
NA	TRBV15	TRBJ1-2	NA	TGTGCCACCAGCAGGGCCGGGACCCACAAGGGCTACACCTTC	CATSRAGTHKGYTF